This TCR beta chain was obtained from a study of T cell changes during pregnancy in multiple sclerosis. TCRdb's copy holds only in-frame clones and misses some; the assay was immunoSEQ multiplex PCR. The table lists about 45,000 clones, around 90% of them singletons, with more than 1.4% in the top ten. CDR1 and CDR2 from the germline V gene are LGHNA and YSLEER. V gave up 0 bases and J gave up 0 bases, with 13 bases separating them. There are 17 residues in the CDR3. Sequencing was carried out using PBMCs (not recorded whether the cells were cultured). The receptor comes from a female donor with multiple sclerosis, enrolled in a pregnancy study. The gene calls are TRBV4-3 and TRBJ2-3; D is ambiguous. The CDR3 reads CASSQETTLHSTDTQYF. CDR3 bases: TGCGCCAGCAGCCAAGAAACTACACTTCACAGCACAGATACGCAGTATTTT.